Listed below are T cell receptor beta chains from one sample, sequenced in a study of shared clonotypes between healthy human individuals. The protocol was immunoSEQ multiplex PCR, while the TCRdb copy is restricted to in-frame clones and leaves out a portion. The sample holds over 750,000 clones, about 96% seen once. The material sequenced was naive CD8+ T cells sorted from blood. These receptors came from a young man in good health. The CDR3 runs from the conserved cysteine through the conserved F or W. Each record gives: V gene, CDR3 length, D gene, clone size, J gene, CDR3 DNA, CDR3 protein. A D gene is named only where the DNA matches it firmly. The size field is filled for only some rows; it gives once, few, many or a size class.

>TRBV5-8|15|TRBD2|once|TRBJ2-7
TGTGCCAGCAGCTTGGGGACTAGCGGACACTACGAGCAGTACTTC
CASSLGTSGHYEQYF
>TRBV6-5|16|.|.|TRBJ2-1
TGTGCCAGCAGTTACTCAAGCCTAGCCCCCTACAATGAGCAGTTCTTC
CASSYSSLAPYNEQFF
>TRBV10-3|14|.|.|TRBJ2-3
TGTGCCATTAGGGGCGGGGAGGGCACAGATACGCAGTATTTT
CAIRGGEGTDTQYF
>TRBV7-9|16|TRBD2|.|TRBJ2-1
TGTGCCAGCAGCTTACCAAGCGGGAGGGCGTACAATGAGCAGTTCTTC
CASSLPSGRAYNEQFF
>TRBV7-7|14|.|.|TRBJ2-7
TGTGCCAGCAGCTTAGAAGCGGGCTCCTACGAGCAGTACTTC
CASSLEAGSYEQYF
>TRBV30|12|.|.|TRBJ2-7
TGTGCCTGGAGTGTGGGATCCTACGAGCAGTACTTC
CAWSVGSYEQYF
>TRBV12-5|15|.|once|TRBJ2-3
TGTGCTAGTGGTTTAGGGACCACCCGCACAGATACGCAGTATTTT
CASGLGTTRTDTQYF
>TRBV9|16|TRBD2|.|TRBJ2-1
TGTGCCAGCAGCCCCTGGACTAGCGGGAGAAACAATGAGCAGTTCTTC
CASSPWTSGRNNEQFF
>TRBV5-6|14|.|.|TRBJ1-1
TGTGCCAGCAGCTTGGACCTCAACGGGGGTGAAGCTTTCTTT
CASSLDLNGGEAFF
>TRBV27|14|.|once|TRBJ1-1
TGTGCCAGCAGTTTAATAATCAAAGGTGCTGAAGCTTTCTTT
CASSLIIKGAEAFF
>TRBV19|12|.|.|TRBJ2-2
TGTGCCAGTAGTTCCCCCCCCGGGGAGCTGTTTTTT
CASSSPPGELFF
>TRBV27|14|.|.|TRBJ1-1
TGTGCCAGCAGTTTACCGGGGGCGCACACTGAAGCTTTCTTT
CASSLPGAHTEAFF
>TRBV14|13|.|.|TRBJ2-7
TGTGCCAGCAGCTGGAGCCTGGGATACGAGCAGTACTTC
CASSWSLGYEQYF
>TRBV2|12|.|.|TRBJ1-5
TGTGCCGTCCGGGACAGCAATCAGCCCCAGCATTTT
CAVRDSNQPQHF
>TRBV5-1|14|TRBD1|.|TRBJ2-3
TGCGCCAGCAGCTCAGGACAGGGGACAGATACGCAGTATTTT
CASSSGQGTDTQYF
>TRBV28|15|TRBD2|.|TRBJ2-3
TGTGCCAGCAGTTTACGGACTAGCGGGAGTATTACGCAGTATTTT
CASSLRTSGSITQYF
>TRBV7-8|19|TRBD2|once|TRBJ2-3
TGTGCCAGCAGCTTACCCACAGGGACTAGCGGGACTAGCACAGATACGCAGTATTTT
CASSLPTGTSGTSTDTQYF
>TRBV7-9|14|.|.|TRBJ2-2
TGTGCGACGGACTCCTACGCGAACACCGGGGAGCTGTTTTTT
CATDSYANTGELFF
>TRBV4-3|15|TRBD2|.|TRBJ2-7
TGCGCCAGCAGCCATGAGACTAGCGGGATGTACGAGCAGTACTTC
CASSHETSGMYEQYF
>TRBV5-4|18|TRBD2|.|TRBJ2-6
TGTGCCAGCAGCCCGACTAGCGGAACCTTCTCTGGGGCCAACGTCCTGACTTTC
CASSPTSGTFSGANVLTF
>TRBV30|13|.|.|TRBJ2-1
TGTGCCTGGAGTCCACTAGTGTCCGATGAGCAGTTCTTC
CAWSPLVSDEQFF
>TRBV5-8|17|.|.|TRBJ2-7
TGTGCCAGCAGCTCCACTTTTACAGGTTCCAGCTCCTACGAGCAGTACTTC
CASSSTFTGSSSYEQYF
>TRBV5-4|14|.|.|TRBJ2-7
TGTGCCAGCAGCACTGGTGATAGCTGGCGCGAGCAGTACTTC
CASSTGDSWREQYF
>TRBV30|14|.|.|TRBJ1-5
TGTGCCTGGAGTGTCGCCTCTGGTCGACAGCCCCAGCATTTT
CAWSVASGRQPQHF
>TRBV27|16|TRBD2|.|TRBJ2-3
TGTGCCAGCAGTGCACTAGCGGGAGTAAATACAGATACGCAGTATTTT
CASSALAGVNTDTQYF
>TRBV29-1|14|TRBD1|once|TRBJ1-3
TGCAGCGTTGAAAAGGGACAGGGGGCGAACACCATATATTTT
CSVEKGQGANTIYF
>TRBV5-1|13|.|.|TRBJ1-1
TGCGCCAGCACCCTACGGGGCGACACTGAAGCTTTCTTT
CASTLRGDTEAFF
>TRBV7-9|12|.|.|TRBJ1-2
TGTGCCAGCAGCTTAGGGGGACTTGGCTACACCTTC
CASSLGGLGYTF
>TRBV15|14|.|once|TRBJ2-3
TGTGCCACCAGCCCCTCCGGAGCCACAGATACGCAGTATTTT
CATSPSGATDTQYF
>TRBV10-3|12|.|.|TRBJ2-2
TGTGCCATCAGTGATGGGGCCGGGGAGCTGTTTTTT
CAISDGAGELFF
>TRBV13|16|.|.|TRBJ2-1
TGTGCCAGCAGCAACTACTACCAGCGGGCTTACAATGAGCAGTTCTTC
CASSNYYQRAYNEQFF
>TRBV29-1|15|TRBD1|.|TRBJ2-7
TGCAGCGTTGAAGGGCGTGGACAGGGAACCTACGAGCAGTACTTC
CSVEGRGQGTYEQYF
>TRBV25-1|14|TRBD1|.|TRBJ2-1
TGTGCCAGCAGTGTAGGACAGGGCTACAATGAGCAGTTCTTC
CASSVGQGYNEQFF
>TRBV30|14|.|.|TRBJ2-7
TGTGCCTGGAGTGTACTCGGGGGGCCCTACGAGCAGTACTTC
CAWSVLGGPYEQYF
>TRBV29-1|13|.|.|TRBJ2-3
TGCAGCGCAATACCGCGGAACAGCTATACGCAGTATTTT
CSAIPRNSYTQYF
>TRBV29-1|15|TRBD2|.|TRBJ2-3
TGCAGCGTTGATTTTAGCGGGAGTGGAGGAGATACGCAGTATTTT
CSVDFSGSGGDTQYF
>TRBV15|14|.|.|TRBJ2-7
TGTGCCACCAGCAGAGCCAGGATCCACTACGAGCAGTACTTC
CATSRARIHYEQYF
>TRBV29-1|13|.|.|TRBJ2-2
TGCAGCGTTGAAGGCTCAAACACCGGGGAGCTGTTTTTT
CSVEGSNTGELFF
>TRBV4-1|18|.|.|TRBJ2-1
TGCGCCAGCAGCCAAGTCTGGCTAGGGGGTTCCTCCTACAATGAGCAGTTCTTC
CASSQVWLGGSSYNEQFF
>TRBV7-9|19|TRBD2|.|TRBJ2-5
TGTGCCAGCAGCTTAGGTTCTCTAGCGGGAGATCACCTCCAAGAGACCCAGTACTTC
CASSLGSLAGDHLQETQYF